Below are 28 T cell receptor beta chains sequenced from a single sample in a study of T cell clonality in common variable immunodeficiency. Repertoires were generated with immunoSEQ multiplex PCR, while TCRdb's copy carries only in-frame clones and drops some. The repertoire consists of some 50,000 clones, none detected only once. What was sequenced was peripheral blood mononuclear cells. The receptors originated from a person aged 18-70 years in good health.

This clone showed up many times. Read data end 3 residues before the CDR3 end; the end is taken from the germline J gene. In the same sample, other DNA sequences code for this CDR3. This chain links TRBV7-2 with TRBJ2-3; D is uncertain. CDR1 is SGHTA, CDR2 FQGNSA, per germline. Between the trimmed V and J ends, which lost 5 bases and 2 bases, there was a span of 5 bases. This CDR3 contains 12 residues. This CDR3 is CASSPYTDTQYF. Incomplete CDR3 DNA: TGTGCCAGCAGCCCCTACACAGATACG.

This clone was counted ten times or more. The CDR3 end lies 3 residues beyond the end of the read and is filled in from the germline J gene. The chain uses TRBV6-1 and TRBJ2-7; 9 nucleotides line up with TRBD1. Germline lookup yields CDR1 MNHNS and CDR2 SASEGT. Unmatched junction bases numbered 7, after V lost 2 bases and J lost 2 bases. This CDR3 is built from 16 residues. Incomplete CDR3 DNA: TGTGCCAGCAGTGAATATACGGGACAGGGAGCCTACGAG. Protein: CASSEYTGQGAYE. The whole CDR3 protein is CASSEYTGQGAYEQYF.

This clone was counted a few times. The read ends 3 residues early relative to the CDR3; the germline J gene fills the gap. The chain recombines TRBV18 with TRBJ1-2; TRBD1 matches 7 bases. Germline lookup yields CDR1 KGHSH and CDR2 LQKENI. The CDR3 covers 14 residues. The DNA read from the CDR3 is TGTGCCAGCTCACCACAGAAGGGGGCCCACGAC. It codes for CASSPQKGAHD. The CDR3 reads in full as CASSPQKGAHDYTF.

This clone was found many times. The read halts 3 residues ahead of the CDR3 end, with the missing end drawn from the germline J gene. The chain joins TRBV18 to TRBJ2-5, with 8 bases that match TRBD1. Germline CDR1 KGHSH, CDR2 LQKENI. Trimming cost V 3 bases and J 3 bases; bases outside gene matches: 6. The CDR3 runs 15 residues. CDR3 sequence: CASSPRTGTKETQYF. Incomplete CDR3 DNA: TGTGCCAGCTCACCCCGGACAGGGACAAAAGAGACC.

The CDR3 DNA, read in part, is TGCGCCAGCAGCTTGGCAGGGGACACCTACAATGAG. This codes for CASSLAGDTYNE. The entire CDR3 is CASSLAGDTYNEQFF. The chain couples TRBV5-1 to TRBJ2-1, with a tentative D call TRBD1 (6 bases). With the read ending 3 residues before the CDR3 end, the germline J gene is used to fill in that end. The CDR3 contains 15 residues. CDR1 is SGHRS and CDR2 is YFSETQ in the germline V gene. Trimming removed 0 bases at V and 2 bases at J, with 9 bases between.

This clone has ten or more counts. The read stops 3 residues short of the end of the CDR3; the missing end is completed from the germline J gene. The chain carries TRBV18 and TRBJ2-3; D may be TRBD1 or TRBD2 (5 bases each). V lost 3 bases and J 6 bases, leaving 13 bases between the germline ends. Germline lookup yields CDR1 KGHSH and CDR2 LQKENI. The CDR3 consists of 14 residues. The CDR3: CASSPAGRRDTQYF. The CDR3 DNA, read in part, is TGTGCCAGCTCACCGGCAGGGAGAAGGGATACG.

This clone was counted ten times or more. The read terminates 3 residues ahead of where the CDR3 ends, so the germline J gene completes it. The J gene is TRBJ1-2, the V gene TRBV20-1; possible D gene TRBD1, 5 bases. From germline, CDR1 is DFQATT and CDR2 SNEGSKA (reference sequence). The length of the CDR3 is 14 residues. The CDR3 loop is CSARYEAGLGGYTF. Incomplete CDR3 DNA: TGCAGTGCTAGATACGAGGCGGGGCTCGGGGGC.

This clone has a handful of counts. The read terminates 3 residues ahead of where the CDR3 ends, so the germline J gene completes it. The chain joins TRBV18 to TRBJ1-1; TRBD1 agrees at 8 bases. The CDR3 spans 15 residues. The germline CDR1 and CDR2 sequences are KGHSH and LQKENI. The part of the CDR3 DNA that was read is TGTGCCAGCTCACGGGGGACAGGCGTTCAAGAGACC. Amino acid sequence: CASSRGTGVQET. The entire CDR3 protein reads CASSRGTGVQETAFF.

In its sample, this clone was seen many times. The read gets to within 3 residues of the CDR3 end, and the germline J gene fills in the rest. The rearrangement uses TRBV20-1 and TRBJ2-3, with 7 bases matching TRBD1. With V trimmed by 6 bases and J by 2 bases, 8 bases remained unmatched. Germline CDR1 DFQATT, CDR2 SNEGSKA (reference sequence). CDR3 length: 14 amino acids. Here the CDR3 reads CSASGQPLTDTQYF. Incomplete CDR3 DNA: TGCAGTGCCTCGGGACAGCCTCTCACAGATACG.

Turning to this clone: The CDR3 extends 3 residues past the end of the read, so its final part is completed from the germline J gene. This chain uses TRBV7-6 with TRBJ2-7, with 9 nucleotides matching TRBD1. Germline V CDR1 and CDR2: SGHVS, FNYEAQ. The junction had 5 bases not matched to a gene; V was cut back by 3 bases and J by 5 bases. This CDR3 is built from 14 residues. The covered CDR3 bases are TGTGCCAGCAGCTTGGGACAGGGATACGACGAG. It is translated as CASSLGQGYDE. The entire CDR3 sequence reads CASSLGQGYDEQYF.

The table lists this clone with many counts. The read ends 3 residues early relative to the CDR3; the germline J gene fills the gap. V and J are TRBV7-2 and TRBJ2-1, with 11 bases that match TRBD2. Per germline, CDR1 SGHTA and CDR2 FQGNSA. The ends lost 3 bases at V and 4 bases at J; junction bases unmatched: 2. The CDR3 is made up of 15 amino acids. The DNA read from the CDR3 is TGTGCCAGCAGCTTTACTAGCGGGAGTTACAATGAG. Translation: CASSFTSGSYNE. The full CDR3 reads CASSFTSGSYNEQFF.

This clone was detected ten times or more. CDR3 amino acids: CASSLDVGGPIYYGYTF. CDR3 bases read: TGCGCCAGCAGCTTGGATGTAGGGGGACCCATATACTATGGC. The rearrangement uses TRBV5-1 and TRBJ1-2, with D maybe TRBD1 (6 bases). The read is 3 residues too short to cover the CDR3 end, so that end is filled in from the germline J gene. The germline V gene encodes CDR1 SGHRS and CDR2 YFSETQ. This CDR3 is 17 amino acids long. Deletions cut 0 bases from V and 3 bases from J, with 18 bases between.

This clone showed up many times. The read ends 3 residues before the CDR3 terminus; that terminus is restored from the germline J gene. This chain joins TRBV19 and TRBJ2-3, with D possibly TRBD2 on 7 matching bases. Germline lookup yields CDR1 LNHDA and CDR2 SQIVND (reference sequence). V shed 5 bases and J shed 4 bases, with 19 bases lying between them. CDR3 length: 16 residues. The CDR3 here is CASSSLLRGAADTQYF. The DNA read from the CDR3 is TGTGCCAGTAGTTCTCTTCTCCGGGGGGCAGCAGATACG. Based on the CDR3 plus reference TRBV19 and TRBJ2-3, the full variable domain is DGGITQSPKYLFRKEGQNVTLSCEQNLNHDAMYWYRQDPGQGLRLIYYSQIVNDFQKGDIAEGYSVSREKKESFPLTVTSAQKNPTAFYLCASSSLLRGAADTQYFGPGTRLTVL.

This clone was seen ten or more times. The read comes to an end 3 residues before the CDR3 does, leaving the germline J gene to fill in the end. The chain combines TRBV5-6 with TRBJ1-3; D is perhaps TRBD1 (6 bases). The CDR3 sequence is 14 residues long. Germline V lookup: CDR1 SGHDT, CDR2 YYEEEE. Trimming stripped 4 bases from V and 2 bases from J, with 10 bases between. CDR3 bases read: TGTGCCAGCAGCCTCACAGGGACTGGAAACACC. Translating it yields CASSLTGTGNT. The CDR3 in full is CASSLTGTGNTIYF.

This clone was seen ten or more times. The read falls 3 residues short of the CDR3 end, and the missing part is taken from the germline J gene. The genes are TRBV7-2 and TRBJ2-2; D is tentatively TRBD1 or TRBD2 (5 bases each). Germline lookup yields CDR1 SGHTA and CDR2 FQGNSA. CDR3 length equals 13 residues. The CDR3 bases that were read are TGTGCCAGCAGCTTAGGACCGGGAAGGGGG. Protein product: CASSLGPGRG. The whole CDR3 reads CASSLGPGRGLFF.

There are a few counts of this clone. This could be a read error, since a much larger clone is one nucleotide away. Read sequence stops 3 residues before the CDR3 end, and the germline J gene provides the missing end. The chain recombines TRBV6-1 with TRBJ1-4; D may be TRBD1 (6 bases). The CDR3 has 13 amino acids. Germline assignment: CDR1 MNHNS and CDR2 SASEGT. The part of the CDR3 DNA that was read is TGTGCCAGCAGTGGAAGGGGGAATTCACCA. Amino acids: CASSGRGNSP. In full, the CDR3 is CASSGRGNSPLFF.

This clone was counted a few times. The CDR3 end falls 3 residues outside the read, so it is completed with the germline J gene. The chain joins TRBV7-8 to TRBJ1-1; a possible D gene is TRBD1 (5 bases). This CDR3 has 15 amino acids. Trimming took 4 bases from V and 0 from J, leaving 12 bases between them. From germline, CDR1 is SGHVS and CDR2 FQNEAQ. The sequenced part of the CDR3 DNA is TGTGCCAGCAGCTCACAGACAGTGATGAACACTGAA. Translating gives CASSSQTVMNTE. The full CDR3 is CASSSQTVMNTEAFF.

This clone is medium-sized within its sample. The DNA ends 3 residues before the CDR3 does, and the rest of the CDR3 is filled in from the germline J gene. V and J are TRBV13 and TRBJ1-2; tentatively, D is TRBD1 (5 bases). The germline V and J ends were trimmed by 0 bases and 6 bases, with 17 bases remaining between them. This CDR3 has 16 amino acids. Germline assignment: CDR1 PRHDT and CDR2 FYEKMQ (reference sequence). CDR3 DNA, as far as it was read: TGTGCCAGCAGCTTAGGCAGTGGGGGGGGTATCCATGGC. Its protein product is CASSLGSGGGIHG. The full CDR3 protein is CASSLGSGGGIHGYTF.

For this clone: Read data end 3 residues before the CDR3 end; the end is taken from the germline J gene. The chain recombines TRBV5-1 with TRBJ2-7, with a possible D match to TRBD1 (6 bases). There are 12 residues in the CDR3. The germline CDR1 and CDR2 sequences are SGHRS and YFSETQ. V was shortened by 4 bases and J by 4 bases, with 9 bases between the two germline ends. Partial CDR3 DNA: TGCGCCAGCAGCATAGGACAGTACGAG. Its protein product is CASSIGQYE. The entire CDR3 sequence reads CASSIGQYEQYF.

This clone was picked up many times. From the germline J gene comes the end of the CDR3, since the read stops 3 residues before it. J is TRBJ1-1 and V is TRBV29-1; tentative D call: TRBD1 (6 bases). Germline V gene data show CDR1 as SQVTM and CDR2 as ANQGSEA. CDR3 length: 13 amino acids. CDR3: CSVGLGGPSGAFF. The CDR3 bases that were read are TGCAGCGTTGGATTGGGGGGGCCCAGCGGA.

This clone was observed a few times. Incomplete CDR3 DNA: TGTGCCAGCAGAGTCAGGGGGGCGCATGGC. Translating gives CASRVRGAHG. The complete CDR3 sequence is CASRVRGAHGYTF. V and J are TRBV2 and TRBJ1-2, with 7 bases that match TRBD1. Coverage ceases 3 residues before the CDR3 finishes, and the germline J gene fills in the end. The germline V gene encodes CDR1 SNHLY and CDR2 FYNNEI. With 6 bases clipped from V and 6 bases from J, the junction kept 7 bases outside the gene matches. This CDR3 region has 13 residues.

This clone has a handful of counts. The sequence runs out 3 residues before the end of the CDR3; the remainder is reconstructed from the germline J gene. The chain carries TRBV7-2 and TRBJ2-2; 8 bases map to TRBD1. Germline V gene lookup returns CDR1 SGHTA and CDR2 FQGNSA. This CDR3 is 15 amino acids long. CDR3 region: CASSSKTGDNSPLFF. The sequenced CDR3 bases are TGTGCCAGCAGCTCGAAGACAGGGGATAATTCACCG.

This clone occurred many times. The CDR3 goes on 3 residues after the read ends, and that part is filled in from the germline J gene. V is TRBV2 and J is TRBJ1-1; 10 bases are a match to TRBD1. This CDR3 is 14 amino acids long. The junction had 4 bases not matched to a gene; V was cut back by 4 bases and J by 5 bases. Per germline, CDR1 SNHLY and CDR2 FYNNEI. The DNA read from the CDR3 is TGTGCCAGCAGTGGACAGGGGGCGGCAACTGAA. It yields the protein CASSGQGAATE. In full, the CDR3 is CASSGQGAATEAFF.

This clone has at least ten counts. Read data end 3 residues before the CDR3 end; the end is taken from the germline J gene. The V gene is TRBV5-1, the J gene TRBJ2-5, with 11 bases identical to TRBD2. The CDR3 loop spans 16 amino acids. Germline lookup yields CDR1 SGHRS and CDR2 YFSETQ. After removal of 4 bases from V and 5 bases from J, the junction contained 10 bases not matched to a gene. CDR3 sequence: CASSLLTSGEAETQYF. Partial CDR3 DNA: TGCGCCAGCAGCCTATTGACTAGCGGGGAGGCGGAGACC. Filled out from reference TRBV5-1 and TRBJ2-5, the complete variable domain reads KAGVTQTPRYLIKTRGQQVTLSCSPISGHRSVSWYQQTPGQGLQFLFEYFSETQRNKGNFPGRFSGRQFSNSRSEMNVSTLELGDSALYLCASSLLTSGEAETQYFGPGTRLLVL.

CDR3 DNA, as far as it was read: TGTGCCTGCACCGCGGTCTATGGC. It is translated as CACTAVYG. The full CDR3 reads CACTAVYGYTF. The chain uses TRBV30 and TRBJ1-2; D remains unclear. The read terminates 3 residues ahead of where the CDR3 ends, so the germline J gene completes it. Trimming removed 6 bases at V and 4 bases at J, with 9 bases between. The germline CDR1 and CDR2 sequences are GTSNPN and SVGIG (reference sequence). This CDR3 spans 11 amino acids.

This clone was recorded at least ten times. The read is 3 residues too short to cover the CDR3 end, so that end is filled in from the germline J gene. This sequence joins TRBV19 and TRBJ1-4; perhaps TRBD1 as D (6 bases). Germline assignment: CDR1 LNHDA and CDR2 SQIVND (reference sequence). V shed 8 bases and J shed 4 bases, with 14 bases lying between them. The CDR3 totals 14 residues. The covered CDR3 bases are TGTGCCAGTCAATTCAGGGGTGGTAATGAAAAA. This gives the protein CASQFRGGNEK. From start to end, the CDR3 is CASQFRGGNEKLFF.

Ten or more counts support this clone. The CDR3 end falls 3 residues outside the read, so it is completed with the germline J gene. This chain connects TRBV7-2 to TRBJ1-2; 8 nucleotides line up with TRBD1. The CDR3 length is 15 residues. Germline-derived CDR1 and CDR2 are SGHTA and FQGNSA. The DNA read from the CDR3 is TGTGCCAGCAGCTTGGACCTGCAGGGGGCGGGAGGC. Its translation: CASSLDLQGAGG. The CDR3 reads in full as CASSLDLQGAGGYTF.

This clone was seen more than once but under ten times. A junction boundary mismatches the germline segment, possibly from a read error. The sample contains more than one DNA sequence encoding this CDR3. The CDR3 sequence: CAWRRQSRGNTIYF. The DNA read from the CDR3 is TGTGCCTGGAGGCGACAGTCTCGTGGAAACACA. The chain couples TRBV30 to TRBJ1-3, with D tentatively TRBD1 (5 bases). The read stops 3 residues short of the end of the CDR3; the missing end is completed from the germline J gene. CDR3 length: 14 amino acids. The germline CDR1 and CDR2 sequences are GTSNPN and SVGIG (reference sequence).